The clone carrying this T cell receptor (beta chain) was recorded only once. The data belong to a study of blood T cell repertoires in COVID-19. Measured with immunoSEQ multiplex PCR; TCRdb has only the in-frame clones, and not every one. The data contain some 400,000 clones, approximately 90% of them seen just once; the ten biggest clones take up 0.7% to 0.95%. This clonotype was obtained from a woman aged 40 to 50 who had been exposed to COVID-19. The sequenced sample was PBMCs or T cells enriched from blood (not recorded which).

The CDR3 DNA follows: TGTGCCAGCAGCCCCGAGGCGGGGAGTGAAGCTTTCTTT. This gives the protein CASSPEAGSEAFF. The J gene is TRBJ1-1, the V gene TRBV11-3; no reliable D call. The V end was cut by 5 bases, the J end by 7 bases, with 14 bases between. Germline assignment: CDR1 SGHNT and CDR2 YENEEA. CDR3 length: 13 amino acids.